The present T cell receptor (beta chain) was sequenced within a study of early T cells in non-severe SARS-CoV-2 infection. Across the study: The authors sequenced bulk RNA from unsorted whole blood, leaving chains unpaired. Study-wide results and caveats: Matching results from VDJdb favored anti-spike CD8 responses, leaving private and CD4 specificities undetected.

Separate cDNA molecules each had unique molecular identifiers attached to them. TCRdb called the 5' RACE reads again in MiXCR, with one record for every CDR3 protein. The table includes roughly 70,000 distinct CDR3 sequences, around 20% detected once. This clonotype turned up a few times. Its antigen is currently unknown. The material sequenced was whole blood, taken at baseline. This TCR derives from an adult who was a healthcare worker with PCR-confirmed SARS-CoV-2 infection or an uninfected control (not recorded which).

The CDR3 here is CASSLVEGRNTIYF. CDR3 nucleotide sequence: TGTGCCAGCAGCTTAGTTGAAGGGAGAAACACCATATATTTT. The V gene is TRBV7-8, the J gene TRBJ1-3, with unresolved D. Trimming left V 1 base short and J 5 bases short, with 9 bases between. Germline CDR1 reads SGHVS; CDR2 reads FQNEAQ. The CDR3 has 14 amino acids.